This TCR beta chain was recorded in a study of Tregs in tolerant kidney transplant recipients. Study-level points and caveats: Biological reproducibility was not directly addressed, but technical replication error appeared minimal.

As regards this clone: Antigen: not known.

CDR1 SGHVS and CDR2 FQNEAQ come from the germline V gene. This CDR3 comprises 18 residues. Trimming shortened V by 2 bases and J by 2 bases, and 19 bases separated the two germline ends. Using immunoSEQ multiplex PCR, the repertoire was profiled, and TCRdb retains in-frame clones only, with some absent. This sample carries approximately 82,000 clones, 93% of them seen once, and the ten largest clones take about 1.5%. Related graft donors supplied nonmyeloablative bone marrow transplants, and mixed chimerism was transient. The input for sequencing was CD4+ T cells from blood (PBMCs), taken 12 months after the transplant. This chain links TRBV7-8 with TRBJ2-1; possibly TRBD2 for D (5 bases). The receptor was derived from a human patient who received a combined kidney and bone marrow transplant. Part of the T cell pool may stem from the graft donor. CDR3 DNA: TGTGCCAGCAGCTTAATACAACGCGGACTTTCAACCTACAATGAGCAGTTCTTC. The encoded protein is CASSLIQRGLSTYNEQFF.